Below are 8 T cell receptor beta chains sequenced from a single sample in a study of cytomegalovirus exposure and HLA in healthy donors. The primer mix had 60 Vbeta and 13 Jbeta primers. The method was immunoSEQ multiplex PCR; TCRdb's version includes in-frame clones alone and lacks a portion of them. Of around 180,000 clones in the sample, over 60% were seen once. The sequenced sample was PBMCs. Source of these receptors: a girl under 18 in good health and CMV-seronegative.

This clone was detected only once. The junction shows a germline mismatch at one end, possibly a read error. The V and J genes are TRBV7-7 and TRBJ2-1; 7 bases match TRBD2. Germline loops: CDR1 SSHAT, CDR2 FNYEAQ (reference sequence). The CDR3 is made up of 16 amino acids. The CDR3 region has the DNA TGTGCTAGCAGCTACGGTCGGGGGGTAGTGCATGAGGAGCAGTTCTTC. It specifies CASSYGRGVVHEEQFF.

The chain joins TRBV6-5 to TRBJ1-1; D not certain. The CDR3 length is 11 residues. The ends were cut back, 6 bases at V and 3 bases at J, with 5 bases in the middle. CDR1 and CDR2 from the germline V gene are MNHEY and SVGAGI. In DNA, the CDR3 is TGTGCCAGCAGCCGTGACACTGAAGCTTTCTTT. Its protein product is CASSRDTEAFF.

This clone was observed a few times. J is TRBJ1-5 and V is TRBV18, with TRBD1 identical over 8 bases. There are 15 residues in the CDR3. Trimming cost V 6 bases and J 3 bases; bases outside gene matches: 7. Germline lookup yields CDR1 KGHSH and CDR2 LQKENI. CDR3 loop: CASSLDRVYNQPQHF. The DNA for the CDR3 is TGTGCCAGCTCGCTGGACAGGGTATACAATCAGCCCCAGCATTTT.

V gene TRBV6-6 combines with J gene TRBJ2-2; 11 bases agree with TRBD2. The CDR3 is 14 amino acids. Germline CDR1 MNHNY, CDR2 SVGAGI (reference sequence). The trim removed 6 bases at V and 8 bases at J, leaving 5 bases unmatched. The chain's CDR3 is CASRELAGAGELFF. As DNA, the CDR3 is TGTGCCAGCAGAGAACTAGCGGGGGCGGGGGAGCTGTTTTTT.

J is TRBJ2-3 and V is TRBV7-3, with 7 bases matching TRBD1. Germline V gene sequence: CDR1 SGHTA, CDR2 FQGTGA. The CDR3 runs to 15 residues. V lost 2 bases and J lost 1; bases outside the gene matches: 3. CDR3 amino acids: CASSLGGQGTDTQYF. CDR3 DNA: TGTGCCAGCAGCTTAGGAGGACAGGGCACAGATACGCAGTATTTT.

This clone was detected a few times. The V and J genes are TRBV27 and TRBJ2-1; 7 bases match TRBD1. After removal of 3 bases from V and 7 bases from J, the junction contained 9 bases not matched to a gene. Looked up from germline, CDR1 is MNHEY and CDR2 is SMNVEV (reference sequence). The CDR3 totals 15 residues. CDR3 region: CASSFMRGLWNEQFF. The CDR3 DNA reads as TGTGCCAGCAGTTTTATGAGGGGGCTTTGGAATGAGCAGTTCTTC.

The sample holds a few counts of this clone. CDR3 coding DNA: TGTGCCAGCACCCTAGGGGAGGGAGACGAGCAGTACTTC. This gives the protein CASTLGEGDEQYF. This chain uses TRBV21-1 with TRBJ2-7; the D segment call TRBD2 is taken from the table without a DNA check. TRBV21-1 is termed a pseudogene. The CDR3 runs to 13 residues.

CDR3: CASSLERGGSYEQYF. CDR3 nucleotide sequence: TGTGCCAGCAGTTTGGAGCGGGGGGGCTCCTACGAGCAGTACTTC. V usage is TRBV27 and J usage is TRBJ2-7; 10 bases are shared with TRBD2. V lost 3 bases to trimming and J lost 0 bases; unmatched junction nucleotides: 2. Per the germline V gene, CDR1 is MNHEY and CDR2 is SMNVEV (reference sequence). The CDR3 is 15 amino acids.